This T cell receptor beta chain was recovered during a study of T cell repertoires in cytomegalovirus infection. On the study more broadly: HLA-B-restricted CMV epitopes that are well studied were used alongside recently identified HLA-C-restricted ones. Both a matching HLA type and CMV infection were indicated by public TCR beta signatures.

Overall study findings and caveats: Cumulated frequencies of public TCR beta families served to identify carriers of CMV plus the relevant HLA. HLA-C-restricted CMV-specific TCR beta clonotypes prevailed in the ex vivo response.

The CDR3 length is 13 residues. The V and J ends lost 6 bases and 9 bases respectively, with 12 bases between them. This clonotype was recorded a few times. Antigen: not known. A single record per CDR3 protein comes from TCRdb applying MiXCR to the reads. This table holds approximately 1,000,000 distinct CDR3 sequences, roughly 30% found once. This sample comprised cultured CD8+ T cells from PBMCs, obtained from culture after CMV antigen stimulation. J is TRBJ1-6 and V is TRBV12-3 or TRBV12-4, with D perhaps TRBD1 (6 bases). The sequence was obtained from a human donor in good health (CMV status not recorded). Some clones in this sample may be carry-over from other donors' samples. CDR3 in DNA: TGTGCCAGCAGCGGAGGGGGTAGTTCACCCCTCCACTTT. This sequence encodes CASSGGGSSPLHF.